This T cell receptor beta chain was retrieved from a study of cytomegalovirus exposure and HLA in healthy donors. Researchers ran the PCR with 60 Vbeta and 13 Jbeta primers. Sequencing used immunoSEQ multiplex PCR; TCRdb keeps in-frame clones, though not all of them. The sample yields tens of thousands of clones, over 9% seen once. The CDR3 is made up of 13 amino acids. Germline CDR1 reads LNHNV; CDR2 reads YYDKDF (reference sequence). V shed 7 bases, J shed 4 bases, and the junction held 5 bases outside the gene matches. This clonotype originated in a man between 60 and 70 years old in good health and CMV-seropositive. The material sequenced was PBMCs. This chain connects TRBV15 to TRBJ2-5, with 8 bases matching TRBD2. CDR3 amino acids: CATNSGGGETQYF. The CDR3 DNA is TGTGCCACCAACAGCGGGGGTGGAGAGACCCAGTACTTC.